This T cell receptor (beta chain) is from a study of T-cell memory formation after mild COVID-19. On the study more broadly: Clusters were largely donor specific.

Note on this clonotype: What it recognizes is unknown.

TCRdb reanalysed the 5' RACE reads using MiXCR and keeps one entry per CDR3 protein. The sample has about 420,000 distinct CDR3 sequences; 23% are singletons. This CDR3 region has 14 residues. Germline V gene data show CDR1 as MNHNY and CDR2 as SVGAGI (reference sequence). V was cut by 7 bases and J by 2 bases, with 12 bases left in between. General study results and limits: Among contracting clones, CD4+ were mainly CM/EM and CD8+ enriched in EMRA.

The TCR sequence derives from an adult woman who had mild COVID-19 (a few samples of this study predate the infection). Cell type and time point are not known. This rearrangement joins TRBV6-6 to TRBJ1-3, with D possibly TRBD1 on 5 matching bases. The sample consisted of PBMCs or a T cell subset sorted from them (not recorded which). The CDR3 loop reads CASTQRGAGNTIYF. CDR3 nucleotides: TGTGCCAGCACCCAACGGGGGGCTGGAAACACCATATATTTT.